Listed below are T cell receptor beta chains from one sample, sequenced in a study of blood T cells in healthy people across ages. MiXCR was run by TCRdb on the 5' RACE reads, yielding one entry per CDR3 protein. The sample holds under 850,000 distinct CDR3 sequences, around 36% seen once. The sequencing input was blood. All receptors derive from a man younger than 30 in good health. The CDR3 runs from the conserved cysteine through the conserved F or W. The order of the fields is CDR3 protein, CDR3 DNA, D gene, V gene, clone size, J gene. A D gene is named only where the DNA matches it firmly. Clone size is given for some rows only: seen once, a few or many times, or a class if the clone is expanded.

CDR3aa: CASSLWQGSYEQYF; CDR3nt: TGTGCCAGCAGTTTGTGGCAGGGATCATACGAGCAGTACTTC; d_gene: .; v_gene: TRBV27; abundance: .; j_gene: TRBJ2-7
CDR3aa: CASSDFGSSYEQYF; CDR3nt: TGTGCCAGCAGCGATTTCGGAAGCTCCTACGAGCAGTACTTC; d_gene: .; v_gene: TRBV7-9; abundance: few; j_gene: TRBJ2-7
CDR3aa: CASSPMTLLVYNEQFF; CDR3nt: TGTGCCAGCAGCCCCATGACTCTCTTAGTTTACAATGAGCAGTTCTTC; d_gene: .; v_gene: TRBV7-9; abundance: .; j_gene: TRBJ2-1
CDR3aa: CASSQGRLAGGVSSYNEQFF; CDR3nt: TGTGCCAGCAGCCAAGGGCGACTAGCGGGGGGCGTAAGCTCCTACAATGAGCAGTTCTTC; d_gene: TRBD2; v_gene: TRBV3-1; abundance: few; j_gene: TRBJ2-1
CDR3aa: CASSLTVSSYNEQYF; CDR3nt: TGTGCCAGCAGCTTAACAGTTAGCTCCTACAATGAGCAGTACTTC; d_gene: .; v_gene: TRBV7-2; abundance: few; j_gene: TRBJ2-7
CDR3aa: CASKVRTGPYEQYF; CDR3nt: TGTGCCAGCAAAGTAAGGACAGGGCCCTACGAGCAGTACTTC; d_gene: TRBD1; v_gene: TRBV6-6; abundance: .; j_gene: TRBJ2-7
CDR3aa: CASSQDIETSQETQYF; CDR3nt: TGTGCCAGCAGCCAAGATATCGAGACTTCCCAAGAGACCCAGTACTTC; d_gene: .; v_gene: TRBV3-1; abundance: few; j_gene: TRBJ2-5
CDR3aa: CSGPDGYGYTF; CDR3nt: TGCAGCGGACCCGACGGGTATGGCTACACCTTC; d_gene: .; v_gene: TRBV29-1; abundance: .; j_gene: TRBJ1-2
CDR3aa: CASSVVSSETQYF; CDR3nt: TGTGCCAGCAGCGTAGTATCGTCGGAGACCCAGTACTTC; d_gene: .; v_gene: TRBV9; abundance: many; j_gene: TRBJ2-5
CDR3aa: CASQNQGESYEQYF; CDR3nt: TGTGCCAGCCAAAACCAGGGGGAAAGCTACGAGCAGTACTTC; d_gene: TRBD1; v_gene: TRBV6-2/TRBV6-3; abundance: .; j_gene: TRBJ2-7
CDR3aa: CASSQKTTSVGANEQFF; CDR3nt: TGCGCCAGCAGCCAAAAGACGACTAGCGTCGGGGCCAATGAGCAGTTCTTC; d_gene: TRBD2; v_gene: TRBV4-1; abundance: few; j_gene: TRBJ2-1
CDR3aa: CASSPDGIGNQPQHF; CDR3nt: TGTGCCAGCAGCCCCGATGGCATCGGCAATCAGCCCCAGCATTTT; d_gene: .; v_gene: TRBV6-2/TRBV6-3; abundance: few; j_gene: TRBJ1-5
CDR3aa: CGISGGNKAETQYF; CDR3nt: TGTGGCATCAGTGGGGGGAATAAGGCAGAGACCCAGTACTTC; d_gene: .; v_gene: TRBV10-3; abundance: .; j_gene: TRBJ2-5
CDR3aa: CASKKGGASSYNEQFF; CDR3nt: TGTGCCAGCAAAAAGGGAGGGGCGAGCTCCTACAATGAGCAGTTCTTC; d_gene: TRBD2; v_gene: TRBV2; abundance: .; j_gene: TRBJ2-1
CDR3aa: CSAFDSSNYGYTF; CDR3nt: TGCAGCGCCTTTGACAGCTCTAACTATGGCTACACCTTC; d_gene: .; v_gene: TRBV29-1; abundance: few; j_gene: TRBJ1-2
CDR3aa: CSASSLAGRGVWDEQYF; CDR3nt: TGCAGTGCTAGTTCCCTAGCGGGACGAGGTGTATGGGACGAGCAGTACTTC; d_gene: TRBD2; v_gene: TRBV20-1; abundance: .; j_gene: TRBJ2-7
CDR3aa: CASSFGLTYEQYF; CDR3nt: TGTGCCAGCAGTTTCGGACTAACCTACGAGCAGTACTTC; d_gene: .; v_gene: TRBV12-3/TRBV12-4; abundance: many; j_gene: TRBJ2-7
CDR3aa: CASSLEANYEQYF; CDR3nt: TGTGCCAGCAGCTTAGAAGCCAACTACGAGCAGTACTTC; d_gene: .; v_gene: TRBV7-6; abundance: .; j_gene: TRBJ2-7
CDR3aa: CASSVDVTPYNEQFF; CDR3nt: TGTGCCAGCAGCGTAGACGTGACCCCCTACAATGAGCAGTTCTTC; d_gene: .; v_gene: TRBV9; abundance: .; j_gene: TRBJ2-1
CDR3aa: CSARDRRDTQYF; CDR3nt: TGCAGTGCTAGAGATCGGCGGGATACGCAGTATTTT; d_gene: .; v_gene: TRBV20-1; abundance: many; j_gene: TRBJ2-3
CDR3aa: CASNEGAETQYF; CDR3nt: TGCGCCAGCAACGAGGGCGCGGAGACCCAGTACTTC; d_gene: .; v_gene: TRBV5-1; abundance: .; j_gene: TRBJ2-5
CDR3aa: CASGGQEYYEQYF; CDR3nt: TGTGCCAGCGGGGGACAGGAGTACTACGAGCAGTACTTC; d_gene: TRBD1; v_gene: TRBV6-2/TRBV6-3; abundance: .; j_gene: TRBJ2-7
CDR3aa: CASSQGRLEGAKNIQYF; CDR3nt: TGCGCCAGCAGCCAAGGTCGGTTGGAGGGGGCCAAAAACATTCAGTACTTC; d_gene: .; v_gene: TRBV4-3; abundance: few; j_gene: TRBJ2-4
CDR3aa: CASSESGVVETQYF; CDR3nt: TGTGCCAGCAGTGAAAGCGGGGTGGTGGAGACCCAGTACTTC; d_gene: TRBD2; v_gene: TRBV9; abundance: .; j_gene: TRBJ2-5
CDR3aa: CATKSFSGARSATEAFF; CDR3nt: TGTGCCACCAAAAGTTTCTCAGGGGCGAGGAGTGCTACTGAAGCTTTCTTT; d_gene: .; v_gene: TRBV6-6; abundance: few; j_gene: TRBJ1-1
CDR3aa: CASSQGDFSNQPQHF; CDR3nt: TGTGCCAGCAGCCAAGGGGACTTTAGCAATCAGCCCCAGCATTTT; d_gene: .; v_gene: TRBV4-2; abundance: .; j_gene: TRBJ1-5
CDR3aa: CATSDWTDTQYF; CDR3nt: TGTGCCACCAGTGATTGGACAGATACGCAGTATTTT; d_gene: .; v_gene: TRBV24-1; abundance: few; j_gene: TRBJ2-3
CDR3aa: CASSPQGTAREQFF; CDR3nt: TGTGCCAGCAGCCCACAAGGGACGGCCAGGGAGCAGTTCTTC; d_gene: .; v_gene: TRBV7-3; abundance: .; j_gene: TRBJ2-1
CDR3aa: CSAAPPGSSPYEQYF; CDR3nt: TGCAGTGCGGCCCCTCCAGGGTCCTCCCCCTACGAGCAGTACTTC; d_gene: .; v_gene: TRBV20-1; abundance: .; j_gene: TRBJ2-7
CDR3aa: CASSQTWGQQETQYF; CDR3nt: TGCGCCAGCAGCCAAACCTGGGGACAGCAAGAGACCCAGTACTTC; d_gene: TRBD1; v_gene: TRBV4-1; abundance: .; j_gene: TRBJ2-5
CDR3aa: CASSLAVAGPMDTQYF; CDR3nt: TGTGCCAGCAGCTTAGCGGTGGCAGGGCCCATGGATACGCAGTATTTT; d_gene: .; v_gene: TRBV7-2; abundance: few; j_gene: TRBJ2-3
CDR3aa: CASSLEARGAGELFF; CDR3nt: TGTGCCAGCAGCTTAGAAGCTAGGGGAGCCGGGGAGCTGTTTTTT; d_gene: .; v_gene: TRBV7-2; abundance: few; j_gene: TRBJ2-2